These 23 T cell receptor beta chains came from one sample sequenced in a study of radiation and T cells in renal cell carcinoma. Sequencing was performed with immunoSEQ multiplex PCR; in TCRdb, only in-frame clones are kept and a portion is missing. The sample records 100,000 to 150,000 clones, around 83% being singletons. Time point denoted: baseline pretreatment blood. The sample's treatment: 15 Gy SBRT to primary tumor, nephrectomy 4 weeks later. The sequencing here drew on blood, taken from a patient whose treatment included radiotherapy and nephrectomy. All receptors come from a woman aged 55-70 years with renal cell carcinoma.

The chain is built from TRBV7-3 and TRBJ2-7; a possible D gene is TRBD2 (5 bases). Trimming shortened V by 2 bases and J by 5 bases, and 7 bases separated the two germline ends. This CDR3 spans 12 amino acids. Germline V gene data show CDR1 as SGHTA and CDR2 as FQGTGA. The CDR3 protein is CASSLHGNEQYF. The CDR3 bases are TGTGCCAGCAGCTTACACGGGAACGAGCAGTACTTC.

The V and J genes are TRBV7-3 and TRBJ2-1; 10 positions match TRBD1. V dropped 5 bases and J dropped 0; count of bases not matched to a gene: 7. CDR1 SGHTA and CDR2 FQGTGA come from the germline V gene. This CDR3 is 17 amino acids long. The CDR3 reads CASSAGQGPSSYNEQFF. DNA for the CDR3: TGTGCCAGCAGCGCGGGACAGGGGCCGAGCTCCTACAATGAGCAGTTCTTC.

J is TRBJ2-2 and V is TRBV29-1, with 8 bases lining up with TRBD1. From germline, CDR1 is SQVTM and CDR2 ANQGSEA. This CDR3 is built from 13 residues. V was clipped by 5 bases and J by 4 bases; unmatched bases: 3. CDR3: CSVRTGFTGELFF. Here the CDR3 DNA reads TGCAGCGTTCGGACAGGGTTCACCGGGGAGCTGTTTTTT.

The V and J genes are TRBV6-1 and TRBJ2-5, with D perhaps TRBD1 or TRBD2 (6 bases each). This CDR3 comprises 14 residues. Germline values: CDR1 MNHNS, CDR2 SASEGT. The V and J ends lost 0 bases and 4 bases respectively, with 9 bases between them. CDR3 protein: CASSEAGGRETQYF. The CDR3 region has the DNA TGTGCCAGCAGTGAAGCTGGGGGGCGAGAGACCCAGTACTTC.

The CDR3 protein is CASSLVTGSQHF. The CDR3 bases are TGTGCCAGCAGCTTAGTTACAGGATCCCAGCATTTT. The rearrangement uses TRBV7-2 and TRBJ1-5, with a possible D match to TRBD1 (5 bases). The CDR3 is 12 residues long. V dropped 1 base and J dropped 11 bases, with 9 bases sitting between them. Germline V gene lookup returns CDR1 SGHTA and CDR2 FQGNSA. Complete variable domain (other parts from reference TRBV7-2 and TRBJ1-5): GAGVSQSPSNKVTEKGKDVELRCDPISGHTALYWYRQSLGQGLEFLIYFQGNSAPDKSGLPSDRFSAERTGGSVSTLTIQRTQQEDSAVYLCASSLVTGSQHFGDGTRLSIL.

The rearrangement joins TRBV7-9 to TRBJ2-7; D is ambiguous. Germline V lookup: CDR1 SEHNR, CDR2 FQNEAQ (reference sequence). With 5 bases removed from V and 0 bases from J, the gap between germline ends came to 8 bases. The CDR3 extends over 13 amino acids. The CDR3, as DNA: TGTGCCAGCAGCGATGCTTCCTCCTACGAGCAGTACTTC. Its protein product is CASSDASSYEQYF.

CDR3 sequence: CASSFPQTYGYTF. The CDR3 coding sequence is TGTGCCAGCAGTTTCCCCCAGACCTATGGCTACACCTTC. V is TRBV28 and J is TRBJ1-2; D not certain. Germline V gene data show CDR1 as MDHEN and CDR2 as SYDVKM. Trimming took 3 bases from V and 4 from J, leaving 9 bases between them. This CDR3 contains 13 residues.

There are a few counts of this clone. The chain couples TRBV5-1 to TRBJ1-2; 8 bases line up with TRBD1. V lost 4 bases to trimming and J lost 3 bases; unmatched junction nucleotides: 5. Germline V CDR1 and CDR2: SGHRS, YFSETQ. The CDR3 has 14 amino acids. CDR3 loop: CASSGTGGDYGYTF. CDR3 in DNA: TGCGCCAGCAGCGGAACAGGGGGGGACTATGGCTACACCTTC.

The chain employs TRBV19 and TRBJ2-1; 13 nucleotides align to TRBD2. With 3 bases clipped from V and 8 bases from J, the junction kept 10 bases outside the gene matches. Germline values: CDR1 LNHDA, CDR2 SQIVND (reference sequence). This CDR3 region has 17 residues. CDR3 in amino acids: CASSIPGILAGGHEQFF. The CDR3 coding sequence is TGTGCCAGTAGTATTCCCGGTATACTAGCGGGGGGGCATGAGCAGTTCTTC.

V and J are TRBV19 and TRBJ1-5, with a possible D match to TRBD1 (5 bases). The V end lost 6 bases, the J end lost 3 bases, and 21 bases lay between the germline ends. This CDR3 is built from 17 residues. From germline, CDR1 is LNHDA and CDR2 SQIVND (reference sequence). The chain's CDR3 is CASRTTWGGTSNQPQHF. The DNA for the CDR3 is TGTGCCAGTAGAACCACCTGGGGGGGGACCTCCAATCAGCCCCAGCATTTT.

The rearrangement links TRBV5-1 to TRBJ1-4; 8 nucleotides align to TRBD1. Germline assignment: CDR1 SGHRS and CDR2 YFSETQ. V lost 2 bases, J lost 2 bases, and 2 bases stayed unmatched. CDR3 size: 15 residues. DNA for the CDR3: TGCGCCAGCAGCTTACAGGGGGACACTAATGAAAAACTGTTTTTT. It translates to CASSLQGDTNEKLFF.

The CDR3 coding sequence is TGTGCCAGCAGTTTCCGGACAGGGGCTAATTCACCCCTCCACTTT. The encoded protein is CASSFRTGANSPLHF. This chain links TRBV27 with TRBJ1-6; TRBD1 agrees at 9 bases. The CDR3 has 15 amino acids. V was pared by 3 bases and J by 6 bases, with 3 bases of the junction left unmatched. Germline V CDR1 and CDR2: MNHEY, SMNVEV (reference sequence).

The chain uses TRBV19 and TRBJ1-5; D possibly corresponds to TRBD1 (5 bases). Deletions cut 10 bases from V and 6 bases from J, with 16 bases between. The CDR3 has 13 residues. The V gene's germline CDR1 is LNHDA and CDR2 SQIVND (reference sequence). The DNA of the CDR3 is TGTGCCACCACACCCCCCGGGGGTCAGCCCCAGCATTTT. As protein: CATTPPGGQPQHF.

V gene TRBV9 combines with J gene TRBJ1-4, with TRBD1 as a possible D gene (6 bases). Germline values: CDR1 SGDLS, CDR2 YYNGEE. CDR3 length equals 15 residues. The V end lost 4 bases, the J end lost 3 bases, and 13 bases lay between the germline ends. The CDR3 coding sequence is TGTGCCAGCAGCCCCGCGGGGGGGCCTAATGAAAAACTGTTTTTT. Translation gives CASSPAGGPNEKLFF.

The chain is built from TRBV21-1 and TRBJ2-2; the table names TRBD1, a call not compared with the DNA. TRBV21-1 constitutes a pseudogene. The CDR3 runs to 18 residues. The CDR3 DNA reads TGTGCCAGCAGCAAAAAAGGGACAGGGGTCGATTACACCGGGGAGCTGTTTTTT. Translating gives CASSKKGTGVDYTGELFF.

This clone was counted a single time. The V gene is TRBV7-9, the J gene TRBJ2-1; the match to TRBD2 covers 7 bases. The CDR3 covers 16 residues. CDR1 is SEHNR and CDR2 is FQNEAQ in the germline V gene (reference sequence). Trimming at V came to 2 bases and at J to 2 bases, leaving 6 bases not matched to a gene. The CDR3 DNA reads TGTGCCAGCAGCTTAAGCGGGACGTCGCCCTACAATGAGCAGTTCTTC. Residues: CASSLSGTSPYNEQFF.

V usage is TRBV18 and J usage is TRBJ1-1; D remains unclear. Germline V CDR1 and CDR2: KGHSH, LQKENI. The CDR3 loop spans 13 amino acids. Trimming took 3 bases from V and 3 from J, leaving 8 bases between them. This CDR3 reads CASSPLDDTEAFF. The CDR3, as DNA: TGTGCCAGCTCACCCCTCGACGACACTGAAGCTTTCTTT.

The rearrangement uses TRBV5-1 and TRBJ2-3; 8 nucleotides agree with TRBD1. V lost 4 bases and J lost 5; bases outside the gene matches: 9. CDR1 SGHRS and CDR2 YFSETQ come from the germline V gene. CDR3 length: 15 residues. CDR3 sequence: CASSPGTGGIDTQYF. The CDR3 nucleotides read TGCGCCAGCAGCCCCGGGACAGGTGGGATAGATACGCAGTATTTT.

The sample holds one count of this clone. The junction shows a germline mismatch at one end, possibly a read error. The V gene is TRBV7-2, the J gene TRBJ1-6, with 10 bases matching TRBD1. Germline V gene sequence: CDR1 SGHTA, CDR2 FQGNSA. This CDR3 comprises 13 residues. The CDR3 protein is CASSLMGQGPSDF. The CDR3 DNA sequence: TGTGCCAGCAGCTTAATGGGACAGGGGCCGTCCGACTTT.

The rearrangement joins TRBV7-2 to TRBJ2-1, with D hard to call. Germline V gene lookup returns CDR1 SGHTA and CDR2 FQGNSA. V was clipped by 6 bases and J by 6 bases, with 6 bases between them. The CDR3 runs to 11 residues. CDR3: CASRVSNEQFF. Here the CDR3 DNA reads TGTGCCAGCAGAGTTTCCAATGAGCAGTTCTTC.

The CDR3 region is CASRDVNQPQHF. The CDR3 DNA is TGTGCCAGCAGGGACGTCAATCAGCCCCAGCATTTT. The rearrangement uses TRBV6-1 and TRBJ1-5; D not certain. The CDR3 runs 12 residues. The germline V gene encodes CDR1 MNHNS and CDR2 SASEGT. Trimming removed 6 bases at V and 3 bases at J, with 6 bases between.

This clone was found once. The rearrangement uses TRBV6-5 and TRBJ2-7; the D gene is possibly TRBD1 (5 bases). Per the germline V gene, CDR1 is MNHEY and CDR2 is SVGAGI. This CDR3 has 14 amino acids. V was pared by 6 bases and J by 0 bases, with 12 bases between. The CDR3 nucleotides read TGTGCCAGCAGAGCCCAGGGTAGCTCCTACGAGCAGTACTTC. Translated: CASRAQGSSYEQYF.

In its sample, this clone was seen a few times. The rearrangement uses TRBV9 and TRBJ2-2, with 9 bases aligning to TRBD1. Germline V gene sequence: CDR1 SGDLS, CDR2 YYNGEE. The CDR3 has 14 amino acids. V lost 5 bases and J lost 4; bases outside the gene matches: 3. CDR3: CASRGTGSTGELFF. CDR3 bases: TGTGCCAGCAGAGGGACAGGGAGCACCGGGGAGCTGTTTTTT.